The 26 T cell receptor beta chains presented below share a single source sample, sequenced in a study of cytomegalovirus exposure and HLA in healthy donors (dated by TCRdb to the late 2010s). The protocol used for the library was the immunoSEQ multiplex PCR assay. For the multiplex PCR, a mixture combining 60 forward primers for TCR Vbeta segments and 13 reverse primers for TCR Jbeta segments was used. The clones in this table, taken by TCRdb from immuneACCESS, are in-frame only. Not every clone is retained; where verified, under half of the shortfall comes from an unresolved V gene, and the cause of the rest is unknown. The sample table holds about 190,000 clones, of which 79% were seen once. The top ten hold around 1.6% of the sample. Sequenced: PBMCs. The receptor source for this set is a woman between 18 and 30 years old in good health and CMV-seronegative.

A few counts support this clone. The chain carries TRBV5-8 and TRBJ1-5; the match to TRBD1 covers 9 bases. The V segment lost 5 bases and the J segment 2 bases; nucleotides outside the gene matches: 8. The CDR3 sequence is 16 residues long. Looked up from germline, CDR1 is SGHTS and CDR2 is YDEGEE. CDR3: CASSGGTGKGNQPQHF. In DNA, the CDR3 is TGTGCCAGCAGTGGAGGGACAGGGAAAGGCAATCAGCCCCAGCATTTT.

The chain joins TRBV5-6 to TRBJ2-7, with a weak D call TRBD1 (5 bases). Germline CDR1 is SGHDT and CDR2 is YYEEEE. The CDR3 runs to 15 residues. V was cut by 6 bases and J by 6 bases, with 22 bases left in between. DNA for the CDR3: TGTGCCAGCAACCCCCTGGACACCGGATCGGGCGAGCAGTACTTC. It codes for CASNPLDTGSGEQYF. Together with reference TRBV5-6 and TRBJ2-7, the CDR3 gives the full variable domain: DAGVTQSPTHLIKTRGQQVTLRCSPKSGHDTVSWYQQALGQGPQFIFQYYEEEERQRGNFPDRFSGHQFPNYSSELNVNALLLGDSALYLCASNPLDTGSGEQYFGPGTRLTVT.

The table lists this clone with a count of one. This chain uses TRBV11-2 with TRBJ2-1, with 12 bases fitting TRBD2. The CDR3 consists of 18 residues. Germline V CDR1 and CDR2: SGHAT, FQNNGV. Unmatched junction bases numbered 11, after V lost 0 bases and J lost 8 bases. CDR3 sequence reads: CASSLDLALAGGADEQFF. For the CDR3, the DNA is TGTGCCAGCAGCTTAGATCTTGCGCTAGCGGGAGGGGCGGATGAGCAGTTCTTC.

The V and J genes are TRBV7-3 and TRBJ2-3, with D perhaps TRBD1 (5 bases). V gave up 4 bases and J gave up 2 bases, with 10 bases separating them. CDR3 size: 14 residues. The V gene's germline CDR1 is SGHTA and CDR2 FQGTGA. In nucleotides, the CDR3 is TGTGCCAGCAGCTCAGGACAATCCACAGATACGCAGTATTTT. It yields the protein CASSSGQSTDTQYF. The complete variable domain, with remaining parts taken from reference TRBV7-3 and TRBJ2-3, reads GAGVSQTPSNKVTEKGKYVELRCDPISGHTALYWYRQSLGQGPEFLIYFQGTGAADDSGLPNDRFFAVRPEGSVSTLKIQRTERGDSAVYLCASSSGQSTDTQYFGPGTRLTVL.

The chain links TRBV28 to TRBJ1-6, with TRBD1 as a possible D gene (5 bases). This CDR3 is 16 amino acids long. Trimming took 7 bases from V and 10 from J, leaving 23 bases between them. Germline V gene sequence: CDR1 MDHEN, CDR2 SYDVKM. The CDR3 spells CASTPKGRGGGSPLHF. The CDR3 DNA is TGTGCCAGCACCCCGAAGGGGAGGGGTGGAGGATCACCCCTCCACTTT.

The genes are TRBV10-3 and TRBJ1-6, with 7 bases matching TRBD1. This CDR3 is 14 amino acids long. Germline CDR1 is ENHRY and CDR2 is SYGVKD. V dropped 0 bases and J dropped 18; count of bases not matched to a gene: 11. CDR3 in amino acids: CAISESNSRSGGHF. CDR3 DNA: TGTGCCATCAGTGAGTCAAATTCGAGGTCAGGGGGCCACTTT.

This clone occurred once. The rearrangement uses TRBV28 and TRBJ1-1, with TRBD1 identical over 9 bases. The trim removed 7 bases at V and 7 bases at J, leaving 4 bases unmatched. This CDR3 contains 12 residues. Germline values: CDR1 MDHEN, CDR2 SYDVKM. The CDR3 region has the DNA TGTGCCAGCAAACCGGGACAGGGTGAAGCTTTCTTT. It specifies CASKPGQGEAFF. Using reference TRBV28 and TRBJ1-1 for the parts outside the CDR3, the full variable domain is DVKVTQSSRYLVKRTGEKVFLECVQDMDHENMFWYRQDPGLGLRLIYFSYDVKMKEKGDIPEGYSVSREKKERFSLILESASTNQTSMYLCASKPGQGEAFFGQGTRLTVV.

The chain is built from TRBV7-9 and TRBJ1-3, with a possible D match to TRBD1 (6 bases). Germline V gene data show CDR1 as SEHNR and CDR2 as FQNEAQ (reference sequence). The CDR3 is made up of 18 amino acids. Trimming took 4 bases from V and 0 from J, leaving 19 bases between them. DNA of the CDR3: TGTGCCAGCAGCTCCTCTCAGACAGGACGTGTCTCTGGAAACACCATATATTTT. This sequence encodes CASSSSQTGRVSGNTIYF.

The V gene is TRBV28, the J gene TRBJ2-1; 11 bases agree with TRBD2. Germline CDR1 is MDHEN and CDR2 is SYDVKM. CDR3 size: 14 residues. The trim removed 5 bases at V and 7 bases at J, leaving 4 bases unmatched. CDR3 sequence: CASSRLAGGNEQFF. Here the CDR3 DNA reads TGTGCCAGCAGTCGTCTAGCGGGGGGAAATGAGCAGTTCTTC.

The CDR3, as DNA: TGTGCCAGCAGTTTTTTTTGGGGCAGGAACACTGAAGCTTTCTTT. As protein: CASSFFWGRNTEAFF. The V call is TRBV28, the J call TRBJ1-1, with D perhaps matching TRBD1 (5 bases). The V and J ends lost 3 bases and 1 base respectively, with 12 bases between them. Germline assignment: CDR1 MDHEN and CDR2 SYDVKM. This CDR3 contains 15 residues.

The gene calls are TRBV30 and TRBJ1-6; the D gene is possibly TRBD1 (5 bases). The CDR3 contains 14 residues. Germline values: CDR1 GTSNPN, CDR2 SVGIG (reference sequence). V was pared by 5 bases and J by 2 bases, with 10 bases between. CDR3 region: CAWEQATYNSPLHF. The DNA of the CDR3 is TGTGCCTGGGAACAGGCTACCTATAATTCACCCCTCCACTTT. The entire variable domain, with the rest obtained from reference TRBV30 and TRBJ1-6, is as follows: SQTIHQWPATLVQPVGSPLSLECTVEGTSNPNLYWYRQAAGRGLQLLFYSVGIGQISSEVPQNLSASRPQDRQFILSSKKLLLSDSGFYLCAWEQATYNSPLHFGNGTRLTVT.

This clone turned up a few times. This sequence joins TRBV27 and TRBJ2-1, with 10 positions matching TRBD1. Germline values: CDR1 MNHEY, CDR2 SMNVEV (reference sequence). Germline trimming cut 2 bases from V and 6 bases from J; bases unmatched to any gene: 16. This CDR3 comprises 19 residues. The CDR3 coding sequence is TGTGCCAGCAGTTTACCACGTCGGGATAGACGGACAGGGGGCAATGAGCAGTTCTTC. Translation: CASSLPRRDRRTGGNEQFF.

The V and J genes are TRBV7-9 and TRBJ2-7; 7 bases are a match to TRBD2. The germline V gene encodes CDR1 SEHNR and CDR2 FQNEAQ (reference sequence). There are 18 residues in the CDR3. With 5 bases clipped from V and 4 bases from J, the junction kept 20 bases outside the gene matches. The CDR3 sequence: CASSGSPNEWEGRYEQYF. The CDR3 DNA sequence: TGTGCCAGCAGCGGATCCCCCAACGAGTGGGAGGGCCGTTACGAGCAGTACTTC.

The rearrangement links TRBV6-1 to TRBJ1-1, with D possibly matching TRBD1 (5 bases). The CDR3 length is 15 residues. Per the germline V gene, CDR1 is MNHNS and CDR2 is SASEGT. V was shortened by 3 bases and J by 0 bases, with 11 bases between the two germline ends. CDR3 sequence (DNA): TGTGCCAGCAGTGACCGGGGGGGGGTGAACACTGAAGCTTTCTTT. It codes for CASSDRGGVNTEAFF.

The chain has TRBV11-3 and TRBJ2-1, with 9 nucleotides matching TRBD2. V lost 4 bases, J lost 5 bases, and 6 bases stayed unmatched. Germline V gene lookup returns CDR1 SGHNT and CDR2 YENEEA. This CDR3 comprises 15 residues. Written as DNA, the CDR3 is TGTGCCAGCAGCTCCCGGACTAGCGCGGACAATGAGCAGTTCTTC. This sequence encodes CASSSRTSADNEQFF.

V is TRBV7-9 and J is TRBJ2-5; TRBD2 might be the D (7 bases). CDR3 length: 15 amino acids. Per germline, CDR1 SEHNR and CDR2 FQNEAQ (reference sequence). V lost 2 bases to trimming and J lost 4 bases, with 14 bases between them. The CDR3 loop is CASSLRDTGGETQYF. In DNA form, the CDR3 reads TGTGCCAGCAGCTTACGGGACACGGGGGGAGAGACCCAGTACTTC.

The V and J genes are TRBV5-1 and TRBJ2-2, with D perhaps matching TRBD2 (6 bases). CDR3 length equals 15 residues. Trimming took 4 bases from V and 6 from J, leaving 16 bases between them. Germline V gene sequence: CDR1 SGHRS, CDR2 YFSETQ. CDR3 protein: CASSPVPGLSGELFF. DNA of the CDR3: TGCGCCAGCAGCCCGGTACCGGGACTCTCCGGGGAGCTGTTTTTT.

The rearrangement joins TRBV6-1 to TRBJ1-2; D call uncertain. V was clipped by 1 base and J by 2 bases, with 11 bases between them. The CDR3 loop spans 15 amino acids. Per the germline V gene, CDR1 is MNHNS and CDR2 is SASEGT. In DNA form, the CDR3 reads TGTGCCAGCAGTGAAGGTCGGGGAACGAACTATGGCTACACCTTC. Residues: CASSEGRGTNYGYTF.

The chain links TRBV7-2 to TRBJ2-7; 8 nucleotides agree with TRBD1. V shed 1 base, J shed 3 bases, and the junction held 2 bases outside the gene matches. CDR1 and CDR2 (germline): SGHTA, FQGNSA. The CDR3 loop spans 14 amino acids. CDR3 sequence (DNA): TGTGCCAGCAGCTTAGGGACAGGGTACTACGAGCAGTACTTC. Its translation is CASSLGTGYYEQYF.

V and J are TRBV4-3 and TRBJ1-6; D is perhaps TRBD1 (5 bases). V lost 0 bases and J lost 10, with 13 bases in between. Germline-derived CDR1 and CDR2 are LGHNA and YSLEER. CDR3 length: 15 residues. CDR3 protein: CASSQDRRGLSPLHF. The CDR3 DNA is TGCGCCAGCAGCCAAGATCGCCGGGGACTGTCACCCCTCCACTTT.

CDR3 sequence (DNA): TGTGCCAGCAGTCCCCAGGGCCTGTCGGTCGGTGGCTACACCTTC. It codes for CASSPQGLSVGGYTF. The rearrangement uses TRBV6-5 and TRBJ1-2; D perhaps matches TRBD1 (5 bases). Trimming stripped 5 bases from V and 7 bases from J, with 20 bases between. The CDR3 runs 15 residues. Per the germline V gene, CDR1 is MNHEY and CDR2 is SVGAGI.

The chain uses TRBV25-1 and TRBJ2-7, with TRBD1 identical over 9 bases. CDR1 is MGHDK, CDR2 SYGVNS, per germline. With V trimmed by 3 bases and J by 2 bases, 8 bases remained unmatched. CDR3 length equals 16 residues. The CDR3 region is CASSDGTGHTTYEQYF. CDR3 DNA: TGTGCCAGCAGTGACGGGACAGGGCATACGACCTACGAGCAGTACTTC.

Here the CDR3 DNA reads TGTGCCAGCAGCTTAGCCGTTAGCGGGGGGAATTCGGAGACCCAGTACTTC. Translating gives CASSLAVSGGNSETQYF. The chain couples TRBV11-2 to TRBJ2-5, with 10 bases matching TRBD2. The CDR3 extends over 17 amino acids. Losses at the gene ends were 1 base for V and 5 bases for J; bases not matched to a gene: 10. Germline CDR1 is SGHAT and CDR2 is FQNNGV.

V and J are TRBV19 and TRBJ1-1, with 7 bases that match TRBD1. V lost 5 bases to trimming and J lost 9 bases; unmatched junction nucleotides: 6. Germline V gene lookup returns CDR1 LNHDA and CDR2 SQIVND (reference sequence). The CDR3 loop spans 12 amino acids. As DNA, the CDR3 is TGTGCCAGTAGTCTCCGGACAGGAAAAGCTTTCTTT. Its protein product is CASSLRTGKAFF.

The V and J genes are TRBV30 and TRBJ2-1; 13 bases align to TRBD2. CDR3 length: 14 amino acids. Germline-derived CDR1 and CDR2 are GTSNPN and SVGIG (reference sequence). The trim removed 5 bases at V and 5 bases at J, leaving 3 bases unmatched. The CDR3: CAWETSGRDNEQFF. The CDR3 DNA reads as TGTGCCTGGGAAACTAGCGGGAGGGACAATGAGCAGTTCTTC.

CDR3 residues: CASSLGTANEKLFF. The CDR3 nucleotides read TGCGCCAGCAGCTTGGGGACAGCTAATGAAAAACTGTTTTTT. The chain employs TRBV5-1 and TRBJ1-4, with D possibly matching TRBD1 (6 bases). Germline CDR1 is SGHRS and CDR2 is YFSETQ. Trimming left V 0 bases short and J 3 bases short, with 6 bases between. The CDR3 runs to 14 residues.